A single T cell receptor beta chain is shown here with its context. Seattle-derived patients entered the study during active infection and were followed longitudinally. The sample is drawn from a study of blood T cell repertoires in COVID-19. On the study more broadly: Collection of acute and convalescent COVID-19 samples took place in the United States, Italy and Spain.

The table came from immunoSEQ multiplex PCR; TCRdb's copy has only in-frame clones and leaves some out. This table has 150,000 to 200,000 clones, about 83% appearing once. Trimming took off 0 bases at V and 10 bases at J, with 4 bases between the two ends. The CDR3 totals 12 residues. Germline V CDR1 and CDR2: MNHEY, SVGAGI. Sequencing was performed on peripheral blood. The clonotype was recovered from a woman in her 70s with COVID-19, enrolled during active disease. This chain links TRBV6-5 with TRBJ1-6; the D is unclear. The CDR3 sequence is CASSYSGSPLHF. The CDR3 nucleotides read TGTGCCAGCAGTTACTCCGGGTCACCCCTCCACTTT.